These 22 T cell receptor beta chains were all obtained from the same sample, sequenced in a study of blood T cell repertoires in COVID-19. Clones were sequenced by immunoSEQ multiplex PCR, and TCRdb holds only the in-frame ones, with some missing. Counted here are over 200,000 clones, more than 65% occurring once; the ten biggest clones make up 7.5% to 9%. The specimen sequenced was peripheral blood. The receptors shown here come from a woman aged 80 or over with acute or convalescent COVID-19.

This clone was seen ten or more times. This sequence joins TRBV5-1 and TRBJ1-1, with D tentatively TRBD1 (5 bases). CDR1 is SGHRS, CDR2 YFSETQ, per germline. With 0 bases removed from V and 6 bases from J, the gap between germline ends came to 12 bases. This CDR3 spans 14 amino acids. The CDR3 spells CASSLVGLEAEAFF. The CDR3 nucleotides are TGCGCCAGCAGCTTGGTGGGACTGGAGGCTGAAGCTTTCTTT.

The CDR3 coding sequence is TGTGCCAGCAGCCCCGGGTCAGTCTACGAGCAGTACTTC. The encoded protein is CASSPGSVYEQYF. This chain connects TRBV6-2 or TRBV6-3 to TRBJ2-7; D uncertain. V was cut by 6 bases and J by 3 bases, with 12 bases left in between. The CDR3 has 13 residues. Germline V gene sequence: CDR1 MNHEY, CDR2 SVGEGT.

The chain carries TRBV10-2 and TRBJ1-2; 7 bases map to TRBD1. The CDR3 covers 13 residues. V dropped 6 bases and J dropped 2; count of bases not matched to a gene: 3. CDR1 and CDR2 from the germline V gene are WSHSY and SAAADI. This chain's CDR3 is CASSQGQNYGYTF. The CDR3 DNA sequence: TGCGCCAGCAGCCAGGGACAGAACTATGGCTACACCTTC.

This sequence joins TRBV6-5 and TRBJ1-2; 9 bases are shared with TRBD1. V was pared by 6 bases and J by 2 bases, with 4 bases of the junction left unmatched. Germline CDR1 reads MNHEY; CDR2 reads SVGAGI. The CDR3 runs 14 residues. CDR3 nucleotide sequence: TGTGCCAGCAGCCCAGACAGGGGGAACTATGGCTACACCTTC. It is translated as CASSPDRGNYGYTF.

This sequence joins TRBV3-1 (or the pseudogene TRBV3-2) and TRBJ2-7; no reliable D call. This CDR3 contains 13 residues. The V gene lost 1 base and the J gene lost 0 bases, with 4 bases spanning the gap. Germline V gives CDR1 LGHDT, CDR2 YNNKEL (reference sequence). The CDR3, as DNA: TGTGCCAGCAGCCAAGGGAGCTCCTACGAGCAGTACTTC. Its protein product is CASSQGSSYEQYF.

The rearrangement joins TRBV7-2 to TRBJ2-7, with TRBD1 matching over 7 bases. The CDR3 length is 14 residues. The ends lost 5 bases at V and 5 bases at J; junction bases unmatched: 9. In germline, CDR1 is SGHTA, CDR2 FQGNSA. For the CDR3, the DNA is TGTGCCAGCAGCCCAGGGACAGTAAATCACGAGCAGTACTTC. Translated: CASSPGTVNHEQYF.

The chain couples TRBV6-1 to TRBJ1-1, with 9 bases identical to TRBD1. With 2 bases clipped from V and 5 bases from J, the junction kept 6 bases outside the gene matches. The CDR3 runs 15 residues. Germline V gene lookup returns CDR1 MNHNS and CDR2 SASEGT. Written as DNA, the CDR3 is TGTGCCAGCAGTGAAAACAGGGGGCGAGAGACTGAAGCTTTCTTT. Amino acid sequence: CASSENRGRETEAFF.

This clone was detected once. The J gene is TRBJ2-5, the V gene TRBV19; tentatively, D is TRBD1 (6 bases). The CDR3 has 15 residues. V was trimmed by 6 bases and J by 4 bases, leaving 18 bases between them. In germline, CDR1 is LNHDA, CDR2 SQIVND (reference sequence). The CDR3 region has the DNA TGTGCCAGTAGGGCAGGGGCCGGGGTTGGAGAGACCCAGTACTTC. Protein sequence: CASRAGAGVGETQYF.

The chain's CDR3 is CAWSVLGGGNTIYF. CDR3 nucleotide sequence: TGTGCCTGGAGTGTATTAGGAGGTGGAAACACCATATATTTT. The rearrangement uses TRBV30 and TRBJ1-3, with D hard to call. The CDR3 has 14 amino acids. V gave up 0 bases and J gave up 3 bases, with 9 bases separating them. The germline CDR1 and CDR2 sequences are GTSNPN and SVGIG (reference sequence).

V and J are TRBV28 and TRBJ2-7; D perhaps matches TRBD1 (6 bases). CDR1 is MDHEN and CDR2 is SYDVKM in the germline V gene. The germline V and J ends were trimmed by 2 bases and 1 base, with 15 bases remaining between them. This CDR3 region has 16 residues. The CDR3 spells CASSLSGGHYSYEQYF. For the CDR3, the DNA is TGTGCCAGCAGTTTAAGTGGGGGACATTATTCCTACGAGCAGTACTTC.

The V gene is TRBV25-1, the J gene TRBJ1-6; D gene uncertain. CDR3 length: 13 residues. Germline CDR1 reads MGHDK; CDR2 reads SYGVNS. Trimming stripped 4 bases from V and 7 bases from J, with 8 bases between. This CDR3 reads CASSVSGNSPLHF. CDR3 nucleotide sequence: TGTGCCAGCAGTGTATCGGGGAATTCACCCCTCCACTTT.

V usage is TRBV29-1 and J usage is TRBJ1-5; 7 bases agree with TRBD1. CDR1 SQVTM and CDR2 ANQGSEA come from the germline V gene. V lost 4 bases and J lost 2; bases outside the gene matches: 5. The CDR3 extends over 14 amino acids. This CDR3 is CSVVTGQGNQPQHF. The CDR3, as DNA: TGCAGCGTTGTGACAGGGCAGGGCAATCAGCCCCAGCATTTT.

The J gene is TRBJ1-1, the V gene TRBV7-7, with unresolved D. The CDR3 is 15 amino acids. With 5 bases removed from V and 1 base from J, the gap between germline ends came to 14 bases. Germline CDR1 is SSHAT and CDR2 is FNYEAQ (reference sequence). The CDR3 DNA sequence: TGTGCCAGCAGCGATACTGGCGGAACGAACACTGAAGCTTTCTTT. It encodes CASSDTGGTNTEAFF.

This clone showed up just once. The chain couples TRBV28 to TRBJ2-7, with a weak D call TRBD2 (5 bases). Germline V lookup: CDR1 MDHEN, CDR2 SYDVKM. This CDR3 spans 15 amino acids. V shed 5 bases and J shed 5 bases, with 19 bases lying between them. The CDR3 coding sequence is TGTGCCAGCAGTCTCCCTCTGGACTCCGCAGACGAGCAGTACTTC. Translating gives CASSLPLDSADEQYF.

The rearrangement uses TRBV2 and TRBJ2-7; 11 positions agree with TRBD2. Trimming took 6 bases from V and 4 from J; bases not matched to a gene: 14. This CDR3 has 17 amino acids. Germline lookup yields CDR1 SNHLY and CDR2 FYNNEI. For the CDR3, the DNA is TGTGCCAGCAGGGCGGGACTAGCGGCTCCGGTGGGTTACGAGCAGTACTTC. This sequence encodes CASRAGLAAPVGYEQYF.

V is TRBV7-2 and J is TRBJ1-1; D uncertain. V was cut by 4 bases and J by 10 bases, with 22 bases left in between. The CDR3 runs 15 residues. CDR1 SGHTA and CDR2 FQGNSA come from the germline V gene. The CDR3 loop reads CASSSPNPPGLRAFF. The CDR3 region has the DNA TGTGCCAGCAGCTCCCCGAACCCCCCAGGTTTGCGAGCTTTCTTT.

The J gene is TRBJ2-5, the V gene TRBV20-1; 9 nucleotides line up with TRBD2. The CDR3 runs to 14 residues. Trimming at V came to 3 bases and at J to 4 bases, leaving 6 bases not matched to a gene. Germline V lookup: CDR1 DFQATT, CDR2 SNEGSKA (reference sequence). CDR3 loop: CSASLSGGPETQYF. The CDR3 region has the DNA TGCAGTGCTAGTTTGAGCGGGGGGCCAGAGACCCAGTACTTC.

The chain has TRBV19 and TRBJ1-1; no firm D call. Per germline, CDR1 LNHDA and CDR2 SQIVND (reference sequence). Deletions cut 7 bases from V and 4 bases from J, with 13 bases between. The CDR3 sequence is 13 residues long. DNA of the CDR3: TGTGCCAGTACGGCAGGACGGGGCACTGAAGCTTTCTTT. Amino acid sequence: CASTAGRGTEAFF.

This clone was counted between two and nine times. The chain is built from TRBV4-1 and TRBJ1-3, with a possible D match to TRBD1 (5 bases). Germline V lookup: CDR1 MGHRA, CDR2 YSYEKL. The CDR3 covers 17 residues. V was shortened by 0 bases and J by 0 bases, with 12 bases between the two germline ends. CDR3 residues: CASSQDQWGISGNTIYF. The CDR3 region has the DNA TGCGCCAGCAGCCAAGATCAATGGGGCATCTCTGGAAACACCATATATTTT.

The chain carries TRBV29-1 and TRBJ1-3; D not certain. This CDR3 region has 13 residues. The V end lost 7 bases, the J end lost 0 bases, and 10 bases lay between the germline ends. Germline loops: CDR1 SQVTM, CDR2 ANQGSEA. This chain's CDR3 is CSAWQNSGNTIYF. CDR3 sequence (DNA): TGCAGCGCGTGGCAGAACTCTGGAAACACCATATATTTT.

This chain joins TRBV7-2 and TRBJ1-2; tentative D call: TRBD1 (5 bases). Per germline, CDR1 SGHTA and CDR2 FQGNSA. V lost 5 bases and J 4 bases, leaving 11 bases between the germline ends. The CDR3 spans 13 residues. In DNA form, the CDR3 reads TGTGCCAGCAGCCCAGACAGTTCCTATGGCTACACCTTC. Translated: CASSPDSSYGYTF.

The chain links TRBV4-2 to TRBJ1-2, with D maybe TRBD1 (5 bases). V was trimmed by 0 bases and J by 2 bases, leaving 10 bases between them. CDR3 size: 15 residues. Germline CDR1 is LGHNA and CDR2 is YNFKEQ. The CDR3 is CASSQDSTANYGYTF. CDR3 DNA sequence: TGTGCCAGCAGCCAAGATTCGACAGCAAACTATGGCTACACCTTC.